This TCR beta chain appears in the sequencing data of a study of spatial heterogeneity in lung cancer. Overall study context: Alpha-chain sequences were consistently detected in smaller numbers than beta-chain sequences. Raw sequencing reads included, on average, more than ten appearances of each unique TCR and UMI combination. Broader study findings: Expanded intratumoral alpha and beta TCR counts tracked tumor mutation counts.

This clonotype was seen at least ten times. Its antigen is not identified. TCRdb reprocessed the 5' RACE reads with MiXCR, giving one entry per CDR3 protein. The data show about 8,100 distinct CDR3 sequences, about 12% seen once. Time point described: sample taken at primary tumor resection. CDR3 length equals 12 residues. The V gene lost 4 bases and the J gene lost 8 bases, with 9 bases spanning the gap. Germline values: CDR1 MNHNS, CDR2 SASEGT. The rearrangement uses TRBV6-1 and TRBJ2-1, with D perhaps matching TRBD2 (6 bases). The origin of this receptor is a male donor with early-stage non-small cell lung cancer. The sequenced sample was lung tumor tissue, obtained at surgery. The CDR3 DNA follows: TGTGCCAGCAGTGTAGCGGCGTATGAGCAGTTCTTC. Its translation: CASSVAAYEQFF.